This paragraph reports one T cell receptor (beta chain). This clone's antigen is unknown. The input lacks base qualities; no much larger clone sits a single base away. V is pared back by 2 bases and J by 0 bases, with 11 bases lying between the germline termini. Reading the germline V gene gives CDR1 MNHEY and CDR2 SVGAGI. From its cysteine to its phenylalanine, the CDR3 spans 15 amino acids. Solely the CDR3 DNA is kept, with 45 bases framed from the first base. The cohort comprised approximately 700 healthy bone marrow donors. Cohort members were all nominally healthy when sampled, although unrecorded immune exposures were likely present. The donor was CMV seronegative and was included in the group of 352 seronegative cohort members. A peripheral blood sample was collected from each donor, and TCR beta sequencing was performed on peripheral blood mononuclear cells. Genomic DNA was extracted from the blood cell samples with the Qiagen DNeasy Blood Extraction Kit.

The method was the immunoSEQ multiplex PCR assay. For the multiplex PCR, a mixture combining 60 forward primers for TCR Vbeta segments and 13 reverse primers for TCR Jbeta segments was used. The CDR3 region of rearranged TCR beta genes was amplified from genomic DNA with a multiplex PCR assay. The Illumina HiSeq System was used to sequence the amplified TCR beta libraries as 87-base-pair reads. As for the authors' bioinformatics: In a later analysis, approximately 74 million unique TCR beta chains were counted across the roughly 610 repertoires, and roughly 10 million of these chains were shared by at least two donors. To remove PCR and sequencing errors, raw reads were error-corrected and collapsed into unique sequences using a nearest-neighbor algorithm that merged closely related sequences. To assign V, D and J gene segments, CDR3 sequences were aligned to IMGT reference sequences. For a sequence to be retained, a match of at least six nucleotides to both a V gene segment and a J gene segment was required. Rearrangements were called productive when the CDR3 lacked stop codons and stayed in frame with V and J; all others were non-productive. Following IMGT convention, CDR3 was defined as the stretch from the second conserved V-encoded cysteine up to the conserved J-encoded phenylalanine. In an earlier analysis of around 640 of the donors, sequences lacking an unambiguous match to a single V gene segment were excluded. An earlier analysis of around 600 of the donors classified V segments as functional when productive rearrangements were above 56.7% and as segregating when the standard deviation between donors was above 5%. A statistical classification framework was built to diagnose cytomegalovirus status from the catalog of TCR beta chain sequences. In a later analysis, TCR nucleotide sequences were compared against IMGT/GENE-DB human TR gene sequences so that V and J genes could be assigned. A later analysis assigned CDR3 sequences and most-parsimonious VDJ recombination scenarios with the TCRdist pipeline. In a later analysis, every TCR beta chain was defined by the combination of its CDR3 amino acid sequence and its V-gene family, and reads without a unique V-gene family were dropped. In a later analysis, 500 to 650 highly shared, low-generation-probability nucleotide sequences were removed to address suspected cross-contamination and a sequencing artifact. In a later analysis, a clonal expansion index was calculated for each public chain from normalized within-repertoire ranks of inferred template counts. In a later analysis, generation probabilities were computed with a VDJ recombination model fitted to out-of-frame rearrangements, and the resulting probabilities were checked against IGoR. In a later analysis, TCR-TCR, TCR-HLA and TCR-CMV co-occurrence was scored with hypergeometric tests, and a repertoire-size bias correction was applied to TCR pairs. False discovery rates were estimated in a later analysis by permuting HLA or CMV assignments 20 times. In a later analysis, co-occurring TCRs were grouped with DBSCAN, and TCRdist sequence similarity was added when clustering was performed within HLA-allele-positive subsets. For co-occurrence clustering, repertoires with fewer than 30,000 or more than 120,000 public chains were excluded, along with a handful of repertoires with anomalous nucleotide sharing. TCRdb retrieved this table from immuneACCESS and kept in-frame rearrangements only. Not all clones are present; in checked studies, unresolved V genes account for under half, and no reason is known for the remainder. The V and J calls and clone size are taken from that table; D and trimming were inferred from the DNA. The sample contains about 170,000 clones, approximately 80% of them found a single time. The ten biggest clones cover approximately 2.3% of the sample.

The source of the sample is a study of cytomegalovirus exposure and HLA in healthy donors (dated by TCRdb to between 2016 and 2019). In the study overall: According to an earlier analysis of 587 of the donors, about 179 million T cells yielded 117 million unique TCR beta sequences and about 300 Gb of sequence data. Besides the first cohort of some 670 subjects, a separate validation cohort made up of some 110 different subjects was used. To study patterns of TCR occurrence, a later analysis re-analyzed previously published TCR beta repertoires from 600 to 750 donors and added high-resolution HLA genotyping. Of the roughly 430 genotyped donors, approximately 83% fell in the genetic ancestry cluster associated with self-reported Caucasian donors. Rather than using new phenotypic data, the later analysis identified candidate immune exposures from TCR beta sequences and from how often those sequences occurred across donors. Donor age, sex, ethnicity and CMV serostatus were compiled together with the repertoire data. High-throughput TCR immunosequencing, statistical association of individual TCRs with disease status, and machine learning were combined to predict cytomegalovirus infection status. The study aimed to test whether cataloging public T cell receptors could reveal signatures of past pathogen exposure. The number of typed donors differed by locus: about 620-640 for A, B, C, DRB1 and DQB1; about 520 for DQA1; 600 to 610 for DPA1; and about 470 for DPB1. An early release that covered fewer than 750 HLA-typed donors contained about 300 gigabases of sequencing data and around 85 million unique TCR sequences. Roughly 5 DR-DQ haplotypes were treated as single units for association and clustering because of strong linkage in the cohort. Using immunosequencing, the study profiled T cell repertoires from some 670 subjects and related those repertoires to cytomegalovirus serostatus. Every discovery cohort repertoire had been produced on one sequencing platform. Among 300 to 500 genotyped donors of the cohort, an average of roughly 230,000 unique TCR beta nucleotide sequences was sequenced per donor, of which about 18% were non-productive. In a later genetic analysis, genome-wide SNP genotypes for about 55% of the roughly 700 donors were used, and that subset was treated as a discovery cohort. An earlier analysis of some 600 of the donors applied high-throughput TCR beta sequencing to assess whether each TCR beta V gene segment acted as functional or pseudogenic. HLA typing covered class I and class II loci at four-digit resolution. On the study overall, not on this receptor specifically: A group of highly shared sequence variants was considered likely to be a technical artifact of the sequencing pipeline. The 87-base-pair reads could not distinguish some IMGT-functional V segments, including TRBV6-2 and TRBV6-3, so those segments were excluded. A later analysis found that most CMV-associated TCR beta chains appeared HLA-restricted, with HLA associations seemingly driven largely by CMV exposure. A later analysis found that HLA-associated TCR beta chains were more clonally expanded and had lower generation probabilities than equally common non-associated chains. Linkage disequilibrium might explain the correlated functional status among segregating V segments, but an unknown experimental factor could not be excluded. The earlier analysis of approximately 590 of the donors excluded 15 to 20 rarely observed V segments, including chromosome 9 orphons, because counts were too low. A later analysis reported that several top co-occurrence clusters appeared linked to parvovirus B19, influenza, CMV and Epstein-Barr virus. In a later analysis, the rate of TCR association differed among HLA loci, with DRB1 alleles having the most associated TCRs and HLA-C alleles having the fewest. Broadly in line with IMGT annotations, most TCR beta V segments showed up in productive rearrangements about 87% or about 30% of the time in an earlier analysis of several hundred of the donors. The study listed 164 TCR beta chains as associated with cytomegalovirus. The authors suggested that the approach could potentially be extended to other disease states and immunological phenotypes. Across donors, most TCR sequences were observed very rarely, whereas some public TCRs were present in many individuals. CMV serostatus was the only immune exposure information available for the cohort. In both the original and validation cohorts, the classifier was reported to diagnose cytomegalovirus status with high specificity and sensitivity. The presence/absence analyses assumed that sequencing depth was roughly uniform across donors, and that assumption may not be true. According to a later genetic analysis, donors in an Asian-associated ancestry cluster had fewer N-insertions in productive TCRs than the approximately 610-donor mean. In this cohort, only TCR beta chains were sequenced, and detectable features were limited by the absence of alpha or paired-chain data. When HLA alleles, especially DR and DQ, strongly co-occurred, TCR associations were difficult to assign to individual alleles. A further reported finding was that TCR beta sequences accurately predicted the HLA-A and HLA-B alleles for most subjects in the first cohort. A later genetic analysis associated a missense DCLRE1C variant with V-gene and J-gene trimming of TCR beta chains, and an independent cohort replicated the association. Specific HLA alleles were associated with 16,951 TCR beta sequences at a false discovery rate of 0.05 in a later analysis. Because HLA typing was unavailable for some donors at each locus, only the typed subset was used in association tests. In vitro tests confirmed that a few of the cytomegalovirus-associated TCR beta chains recognize cytomegalovirus antigens.

The rearrangement joined TRBV6-5 to TRBJ2-7, with TRBD2 tentatively as D gene (6 bases match). The clonotype was recovered from a male donor in good health and CMV-seronegative. Input material: PBMCs. The bases read TGTGCCAGCAGTTACCAGCGGGTTAGCTCCTACGAGCAGTACTTC. Its coded protein is CASSYQRVSSYEQYF.